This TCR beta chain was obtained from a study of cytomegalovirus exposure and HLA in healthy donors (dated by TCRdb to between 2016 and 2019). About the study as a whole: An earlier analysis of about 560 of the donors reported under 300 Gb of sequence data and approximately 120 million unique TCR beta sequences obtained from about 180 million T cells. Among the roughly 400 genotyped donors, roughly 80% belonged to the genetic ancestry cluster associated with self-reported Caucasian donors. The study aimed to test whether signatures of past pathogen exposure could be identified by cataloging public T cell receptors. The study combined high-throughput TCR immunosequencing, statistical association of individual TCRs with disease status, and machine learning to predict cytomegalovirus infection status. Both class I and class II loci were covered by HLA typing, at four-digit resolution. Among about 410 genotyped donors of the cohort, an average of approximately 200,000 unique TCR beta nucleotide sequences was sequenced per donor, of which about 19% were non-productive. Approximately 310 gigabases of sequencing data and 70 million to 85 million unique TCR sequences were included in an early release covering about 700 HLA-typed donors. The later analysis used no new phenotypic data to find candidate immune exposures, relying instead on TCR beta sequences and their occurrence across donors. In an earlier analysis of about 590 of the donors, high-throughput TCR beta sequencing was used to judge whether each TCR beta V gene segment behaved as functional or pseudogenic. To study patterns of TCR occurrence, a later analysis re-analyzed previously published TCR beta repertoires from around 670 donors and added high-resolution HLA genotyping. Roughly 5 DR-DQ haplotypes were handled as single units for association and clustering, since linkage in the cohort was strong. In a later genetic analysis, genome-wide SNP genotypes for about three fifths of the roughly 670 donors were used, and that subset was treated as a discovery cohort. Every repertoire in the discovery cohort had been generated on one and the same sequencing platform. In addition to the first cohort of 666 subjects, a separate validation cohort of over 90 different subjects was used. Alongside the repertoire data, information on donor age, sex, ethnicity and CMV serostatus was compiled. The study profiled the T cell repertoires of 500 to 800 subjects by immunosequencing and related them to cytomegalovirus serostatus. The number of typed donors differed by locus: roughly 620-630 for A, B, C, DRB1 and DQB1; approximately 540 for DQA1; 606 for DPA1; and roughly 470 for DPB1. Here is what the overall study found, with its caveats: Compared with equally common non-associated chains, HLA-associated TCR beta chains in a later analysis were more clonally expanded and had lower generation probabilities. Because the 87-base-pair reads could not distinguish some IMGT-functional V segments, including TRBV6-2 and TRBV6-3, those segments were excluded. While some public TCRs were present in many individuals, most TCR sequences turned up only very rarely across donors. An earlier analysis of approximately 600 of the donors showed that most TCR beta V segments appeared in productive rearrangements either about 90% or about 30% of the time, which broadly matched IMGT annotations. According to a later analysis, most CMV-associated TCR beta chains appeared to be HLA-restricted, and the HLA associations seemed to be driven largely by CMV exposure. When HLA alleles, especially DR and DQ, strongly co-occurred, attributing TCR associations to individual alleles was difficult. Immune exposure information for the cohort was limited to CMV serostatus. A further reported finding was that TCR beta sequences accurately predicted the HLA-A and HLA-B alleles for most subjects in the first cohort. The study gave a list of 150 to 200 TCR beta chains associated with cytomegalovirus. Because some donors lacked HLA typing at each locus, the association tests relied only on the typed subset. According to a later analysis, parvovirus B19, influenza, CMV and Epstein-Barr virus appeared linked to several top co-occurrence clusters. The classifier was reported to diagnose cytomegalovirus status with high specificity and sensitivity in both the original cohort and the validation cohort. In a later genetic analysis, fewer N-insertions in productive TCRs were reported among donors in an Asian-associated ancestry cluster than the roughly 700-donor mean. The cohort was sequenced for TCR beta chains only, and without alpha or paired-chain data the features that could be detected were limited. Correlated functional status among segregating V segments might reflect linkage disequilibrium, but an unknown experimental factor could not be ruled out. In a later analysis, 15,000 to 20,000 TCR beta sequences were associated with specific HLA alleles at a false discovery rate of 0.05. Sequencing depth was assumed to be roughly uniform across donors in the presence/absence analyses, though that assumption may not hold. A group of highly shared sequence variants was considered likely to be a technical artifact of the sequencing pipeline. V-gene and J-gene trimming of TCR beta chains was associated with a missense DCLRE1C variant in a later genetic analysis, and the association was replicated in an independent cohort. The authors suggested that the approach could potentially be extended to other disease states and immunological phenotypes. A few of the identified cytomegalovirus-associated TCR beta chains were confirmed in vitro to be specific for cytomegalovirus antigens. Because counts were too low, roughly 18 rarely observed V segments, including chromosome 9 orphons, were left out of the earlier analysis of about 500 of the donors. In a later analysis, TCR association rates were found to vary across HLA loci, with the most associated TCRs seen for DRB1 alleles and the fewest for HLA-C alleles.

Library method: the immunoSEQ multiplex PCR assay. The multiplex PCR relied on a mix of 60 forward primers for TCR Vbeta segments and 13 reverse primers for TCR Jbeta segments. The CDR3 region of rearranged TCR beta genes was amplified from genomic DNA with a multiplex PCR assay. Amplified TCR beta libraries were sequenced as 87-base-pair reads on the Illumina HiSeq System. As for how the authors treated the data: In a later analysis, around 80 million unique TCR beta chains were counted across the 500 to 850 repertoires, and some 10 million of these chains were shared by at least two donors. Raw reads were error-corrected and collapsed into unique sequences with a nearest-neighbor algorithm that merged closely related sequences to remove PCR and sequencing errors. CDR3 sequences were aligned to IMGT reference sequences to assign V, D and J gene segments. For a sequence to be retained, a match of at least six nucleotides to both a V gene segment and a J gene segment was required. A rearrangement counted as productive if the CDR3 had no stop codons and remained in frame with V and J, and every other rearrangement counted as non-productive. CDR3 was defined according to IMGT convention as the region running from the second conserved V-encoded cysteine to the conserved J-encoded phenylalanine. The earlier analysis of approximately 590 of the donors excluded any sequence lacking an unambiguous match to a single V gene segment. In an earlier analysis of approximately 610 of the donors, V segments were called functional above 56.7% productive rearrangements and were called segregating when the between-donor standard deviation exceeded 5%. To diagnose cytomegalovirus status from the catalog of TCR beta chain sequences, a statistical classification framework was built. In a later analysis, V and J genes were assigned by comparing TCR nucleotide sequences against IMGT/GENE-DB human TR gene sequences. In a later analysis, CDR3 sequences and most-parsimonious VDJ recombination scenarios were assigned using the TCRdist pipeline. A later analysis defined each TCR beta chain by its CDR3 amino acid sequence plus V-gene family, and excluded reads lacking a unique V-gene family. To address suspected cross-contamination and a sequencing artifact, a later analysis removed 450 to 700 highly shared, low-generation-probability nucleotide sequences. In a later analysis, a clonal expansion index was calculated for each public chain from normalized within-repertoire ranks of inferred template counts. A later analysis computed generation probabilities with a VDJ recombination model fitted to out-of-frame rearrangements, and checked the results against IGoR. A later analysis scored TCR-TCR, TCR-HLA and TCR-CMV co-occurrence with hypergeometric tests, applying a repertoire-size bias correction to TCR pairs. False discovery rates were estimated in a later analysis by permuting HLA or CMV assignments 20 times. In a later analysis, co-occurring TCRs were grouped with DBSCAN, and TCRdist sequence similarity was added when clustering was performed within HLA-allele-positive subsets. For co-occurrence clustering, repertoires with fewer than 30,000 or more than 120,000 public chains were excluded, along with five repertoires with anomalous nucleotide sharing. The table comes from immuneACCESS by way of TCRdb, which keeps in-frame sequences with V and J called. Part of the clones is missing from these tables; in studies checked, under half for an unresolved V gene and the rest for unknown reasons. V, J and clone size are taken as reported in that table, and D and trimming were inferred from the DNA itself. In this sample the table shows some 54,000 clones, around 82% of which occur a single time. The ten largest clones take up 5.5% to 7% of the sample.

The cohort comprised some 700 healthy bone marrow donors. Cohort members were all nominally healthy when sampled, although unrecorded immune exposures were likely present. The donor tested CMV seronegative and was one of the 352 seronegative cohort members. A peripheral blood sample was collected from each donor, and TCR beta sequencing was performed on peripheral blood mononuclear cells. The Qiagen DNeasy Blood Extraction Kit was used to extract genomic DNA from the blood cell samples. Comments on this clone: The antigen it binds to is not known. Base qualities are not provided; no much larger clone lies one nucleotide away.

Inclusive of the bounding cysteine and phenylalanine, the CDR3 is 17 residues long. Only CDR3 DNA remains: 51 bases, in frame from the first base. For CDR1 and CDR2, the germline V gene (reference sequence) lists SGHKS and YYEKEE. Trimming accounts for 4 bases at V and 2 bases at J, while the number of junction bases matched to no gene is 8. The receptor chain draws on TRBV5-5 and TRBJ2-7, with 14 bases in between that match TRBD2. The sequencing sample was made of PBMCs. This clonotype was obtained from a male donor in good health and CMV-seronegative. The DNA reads TGTGCCAGCAGCCGGACTAGCGGGGGGATTACAGCCTACGAGCAGTACTTC. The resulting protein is CASSRTSGGITAYEQYF.